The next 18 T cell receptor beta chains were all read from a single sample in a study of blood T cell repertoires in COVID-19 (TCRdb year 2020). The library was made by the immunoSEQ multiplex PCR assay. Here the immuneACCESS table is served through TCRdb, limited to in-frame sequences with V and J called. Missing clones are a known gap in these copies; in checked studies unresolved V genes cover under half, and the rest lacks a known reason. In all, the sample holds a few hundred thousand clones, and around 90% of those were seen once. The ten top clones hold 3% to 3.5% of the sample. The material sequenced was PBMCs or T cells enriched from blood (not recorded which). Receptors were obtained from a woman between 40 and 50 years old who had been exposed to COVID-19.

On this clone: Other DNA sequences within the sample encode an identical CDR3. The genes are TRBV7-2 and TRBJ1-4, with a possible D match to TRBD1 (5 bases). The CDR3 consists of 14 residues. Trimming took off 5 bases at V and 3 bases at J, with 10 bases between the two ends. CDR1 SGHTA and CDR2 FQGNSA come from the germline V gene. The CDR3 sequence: CASSPGGSNEKLFF. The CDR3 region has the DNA TGTGCCAGCAGCCCCGGGGGATCTAATGAAAAACTGTTTTTT.

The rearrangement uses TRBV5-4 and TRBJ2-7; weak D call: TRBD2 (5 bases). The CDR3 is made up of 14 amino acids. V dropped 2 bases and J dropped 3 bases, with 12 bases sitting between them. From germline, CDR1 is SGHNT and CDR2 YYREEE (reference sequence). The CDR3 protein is CASSFIDEGYEQYF. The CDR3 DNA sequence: TGTGCCAGCAGCTTTATAGACGAGGGCTACGAGCAGTACTTC. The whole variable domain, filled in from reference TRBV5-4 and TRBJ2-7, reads ETGVTQSPTHLIKTRGQQVTLRCSSQSGHNTVSWYQQALGQGPQFIFQYYREEENGRGNFPPRFSGLQFPNYSSELNVNALELDDSALYLCASSFIDEGYEQYFGPGTRLTVT.

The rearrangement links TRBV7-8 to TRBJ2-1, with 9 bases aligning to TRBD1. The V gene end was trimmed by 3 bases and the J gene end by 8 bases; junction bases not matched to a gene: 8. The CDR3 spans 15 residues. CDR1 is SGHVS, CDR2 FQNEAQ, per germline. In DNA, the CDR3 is TGTGCCAGCAGCTTGAAGGACAGGGGCTGGGATGAGCAGTTCTTC. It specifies CASSLKDRGWDEQFF.

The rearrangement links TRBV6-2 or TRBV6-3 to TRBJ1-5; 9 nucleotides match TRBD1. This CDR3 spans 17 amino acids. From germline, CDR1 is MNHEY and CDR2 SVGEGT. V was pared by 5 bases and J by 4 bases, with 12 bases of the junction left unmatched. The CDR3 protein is CASSTPHRGRENQPQHF. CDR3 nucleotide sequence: TGTGCCAGCAGTACACCTCACAGGGGGCGGGAGAATCAGCCCCAGCATTTT.

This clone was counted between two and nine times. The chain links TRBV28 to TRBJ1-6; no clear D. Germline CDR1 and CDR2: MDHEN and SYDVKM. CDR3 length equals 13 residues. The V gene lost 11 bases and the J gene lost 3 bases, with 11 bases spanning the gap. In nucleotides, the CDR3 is TGTGCCGGCGGGTCTTTCTATAATTCACCCCTCCACTTT. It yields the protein CAGGSFYNSPLHF.

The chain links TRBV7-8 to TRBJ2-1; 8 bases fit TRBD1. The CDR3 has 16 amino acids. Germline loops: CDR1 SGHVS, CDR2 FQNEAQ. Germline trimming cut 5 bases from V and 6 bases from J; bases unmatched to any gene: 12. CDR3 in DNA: TGTGCCAGCAGCAAAAAGGACAGGGCCCTGTTCAATGAGCAGTTCTTC. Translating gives CASSKKDRALFNEQFF. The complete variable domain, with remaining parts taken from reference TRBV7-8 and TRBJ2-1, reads GAGVSQSPRYKVAKRGQDVALRCDPISGHVSLFWYQQALGQGPEFLTYFQNEAQLDKSGLPSDRFFAERPEGSVSTLKIQRTQQEDSAVYLCASSKKDRALFNEQFFGPGTRLTVL.

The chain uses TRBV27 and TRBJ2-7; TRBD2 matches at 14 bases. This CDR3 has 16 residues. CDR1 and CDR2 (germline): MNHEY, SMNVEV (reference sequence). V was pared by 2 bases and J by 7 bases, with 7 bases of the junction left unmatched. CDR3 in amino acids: CASSLTGLAGVREQYV. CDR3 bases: TGTGCCAGCAGTTTAACGGGACTAGCGGGAGTGCGGGAGCAGTACGTC.

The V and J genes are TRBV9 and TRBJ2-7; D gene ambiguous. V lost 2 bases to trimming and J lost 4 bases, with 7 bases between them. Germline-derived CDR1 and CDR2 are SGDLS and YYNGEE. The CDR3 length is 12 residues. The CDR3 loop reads CASSVRSYEQYV. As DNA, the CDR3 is TGTGCCAGCAGCGTTCGGAGTTACGAGCAGTACGTC.

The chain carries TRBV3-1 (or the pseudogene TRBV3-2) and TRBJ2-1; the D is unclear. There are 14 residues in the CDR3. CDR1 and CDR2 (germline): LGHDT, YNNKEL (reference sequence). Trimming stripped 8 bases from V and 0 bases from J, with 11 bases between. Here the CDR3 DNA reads TGTGCCAGCGGAGTAGTGGGCTCCTACAATGAGCAGTTCTTC. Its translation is CASGVVGSYNEQFF.

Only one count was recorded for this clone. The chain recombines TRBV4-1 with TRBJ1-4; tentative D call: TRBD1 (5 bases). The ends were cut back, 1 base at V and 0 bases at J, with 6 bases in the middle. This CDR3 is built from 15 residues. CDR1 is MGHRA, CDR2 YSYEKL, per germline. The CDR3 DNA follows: TGCGCCAGCAGCCAAGTCAGGGCAACTAATGAAAAACTGTTTTTT. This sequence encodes CASSQVRATNEKLFF.

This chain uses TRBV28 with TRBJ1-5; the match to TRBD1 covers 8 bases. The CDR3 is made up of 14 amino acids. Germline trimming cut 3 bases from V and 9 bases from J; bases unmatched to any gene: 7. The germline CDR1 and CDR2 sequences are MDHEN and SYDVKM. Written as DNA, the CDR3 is TGTGCCAGCAGTTTGCTTACAGGGGGTGGGCCCCAGCATTTT. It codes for CASSLLTGGGPQHF.

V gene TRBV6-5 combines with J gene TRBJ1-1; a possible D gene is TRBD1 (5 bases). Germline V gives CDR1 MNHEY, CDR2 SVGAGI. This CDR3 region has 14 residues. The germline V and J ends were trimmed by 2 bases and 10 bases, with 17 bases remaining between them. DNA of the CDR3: TGTGCCAGCAGTTACGGATCAGGGAAGGGTGGAGCTTTCTTT. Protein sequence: CASSYGSGKGGAFF.

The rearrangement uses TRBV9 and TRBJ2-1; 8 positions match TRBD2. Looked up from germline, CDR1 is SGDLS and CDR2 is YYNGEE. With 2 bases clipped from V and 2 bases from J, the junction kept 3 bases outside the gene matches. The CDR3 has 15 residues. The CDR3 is CASSVTSGAYNEQFF. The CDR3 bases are TGTGCCAGCAGCGTTACTAGCGGAGCCTACAATGAGCAGTTCTTC. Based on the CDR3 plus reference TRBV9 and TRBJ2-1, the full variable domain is DSGVTQTPKHLITATGQRVTLRCSPRSGDLSVYWYQQSLDQGLQFLIQYYNGEERAKGNILERFSAQQFPDLHSELNLSSLELGDSALYFCASSVTSGAYNEQFFGPGTRLTVL.

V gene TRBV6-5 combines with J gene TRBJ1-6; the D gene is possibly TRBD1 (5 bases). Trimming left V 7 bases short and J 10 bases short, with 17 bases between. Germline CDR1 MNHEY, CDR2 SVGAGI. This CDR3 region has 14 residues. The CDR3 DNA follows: TGTGCCAGCACTTTGGGAGGGGCAGAGTCACCCCTCCACTTT. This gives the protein CASTLGGAESPLHF.

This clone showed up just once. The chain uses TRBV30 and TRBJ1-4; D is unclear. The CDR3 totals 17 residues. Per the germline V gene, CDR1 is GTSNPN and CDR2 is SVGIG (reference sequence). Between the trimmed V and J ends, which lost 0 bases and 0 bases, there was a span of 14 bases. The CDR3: CAWSVNSITATNEKLFF. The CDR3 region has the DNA TGTGCCTGGAGTGTTAACAGTATCACGGCAACTAATGAAAAACTGTTTTTT.

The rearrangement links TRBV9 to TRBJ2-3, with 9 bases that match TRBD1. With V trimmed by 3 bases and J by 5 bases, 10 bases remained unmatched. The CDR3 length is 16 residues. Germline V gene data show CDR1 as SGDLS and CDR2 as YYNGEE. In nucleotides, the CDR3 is TGTGCCAGCAGCGCCCTCCGGACAGGGGCCGGAGATACGCAGTATTTT. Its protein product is CASSALRTGAGDTQYF.

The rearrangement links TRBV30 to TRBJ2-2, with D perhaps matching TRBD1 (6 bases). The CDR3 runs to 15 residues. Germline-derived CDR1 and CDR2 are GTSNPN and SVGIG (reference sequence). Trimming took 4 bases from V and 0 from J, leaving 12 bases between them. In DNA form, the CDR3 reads TGTGCCTGGAACCGGGACACCCCGAACACCGGGGAGCTGTTTTTT. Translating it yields CAWNRDTPNTGELFF.

Written as DNA, the CDR3 is TGTGCCAGCAGCCAGGGCAGGGCAGATGAAAAACTGTTTTTT. Its protein is CASSQGRADEKLFF. V is TRBV3-1 (or the pseudogene TRBV3-2) and J is TRBJ1-4; weak D call: TRBD1 (5 bases). V was pared by 3 bases and J by 6 bases, with 11 bases between. Per germline, CDR1 LGHDT and CDR2 YNNKEL (reference sequence). The CDR3 length is 14 residues.